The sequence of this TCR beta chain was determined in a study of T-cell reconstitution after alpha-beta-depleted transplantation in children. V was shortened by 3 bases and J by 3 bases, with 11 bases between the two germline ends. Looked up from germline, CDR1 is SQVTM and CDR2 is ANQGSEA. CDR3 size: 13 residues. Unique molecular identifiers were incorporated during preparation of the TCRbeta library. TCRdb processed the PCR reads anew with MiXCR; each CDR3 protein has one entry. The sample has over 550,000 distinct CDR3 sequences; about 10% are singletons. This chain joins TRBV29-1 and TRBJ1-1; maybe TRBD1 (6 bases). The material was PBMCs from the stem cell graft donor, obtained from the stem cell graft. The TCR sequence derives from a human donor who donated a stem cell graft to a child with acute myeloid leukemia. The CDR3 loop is CSVEVTGDTEAFF. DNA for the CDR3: TGCAGCGTTGAGGTGACAGGAGACACTGAAGCTTTCTTT.